The clone carrying this T cell receptor (beta chain) appeared once. Trimming took 0 bases from V and 2 from J; bases not matched to a gene: 9. The CDR3 loop spans 17 amino acids. In the original analysis: The authors estimated nucleated cell counts from reference gene primer amplification. The method was immunoSEQ multiplex PCR; TCRdb's version includes in-frame clones alone and lacks a portion of them. That table gives V, J and clone size, and the DNA gave D and trimming. The sample lists 300,000 to 350,000 clones, 90% occurring once. This record comes from a study of blood T cell repertoires in COVID-19. Background on the study: Sites in the United States, Italy and Spain provided acute and convalescent COVID-19 samples.

The chain recombines TRBV23-1 with TRBJ2-7; 8 nucleotides match TRBD1. TRBV23-1 is an open reading frame whose function is uncertain. This TCR was sampled from a woman between 18 and 29 years old with acute COVID-19. The sample comprised PBMCs or T cells enriched from blood (not recorded which). CDR3 region: CASSQSRFRDRPYEQYF. CDR3 nucleotide sequence: TGCGCCAGCAGTCAATCGCGTTTTAGGGACAGGCCCTACGAGCAGTACTTC.